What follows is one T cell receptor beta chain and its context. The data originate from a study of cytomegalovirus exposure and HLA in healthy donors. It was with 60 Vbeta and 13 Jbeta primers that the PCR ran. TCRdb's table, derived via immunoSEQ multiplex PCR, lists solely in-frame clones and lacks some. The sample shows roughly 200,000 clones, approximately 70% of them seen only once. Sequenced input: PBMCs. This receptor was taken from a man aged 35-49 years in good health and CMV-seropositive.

CDR3 in amino acids: CASSLLGGEVDTQYF. The CDR3 DNA sequence: TGCGCCAGCAGCTTGCTCGGGGGGGAAGTAGATACGCAGTATTTT. The rearrangement joins TRBV5-1 to TRBJ2-3; 8 bases match TRBD2. CDR1 is SGHRS and CDR2 is YFSETQ in the germline V gene. This CDR3 is 15 amino acids long. After removal of 1 base from V and 5 bases from J, the junction contained 6 bases not matched to a gene.